The 20 T cell receptor beta chains listed next were all sequenced from one sample in a study of cytomegalovirus exposure and HLA in healthy donors. PCR primers comprised 60 Vbeta and 13 Jbeta primers. Repertoires were generated with immunoSEQ multiplex PCR, while TCRdb's copy carries only in-frame clones and drops some. The sample records 100,000 to 150,000 clones, over 60% being singletons. The sample comprised PBMCs. The receptors here all came from a female donor in good health and CMV-seronegative.

The chain combines TRBV6-1 with TRBJ1-5; a weak D match, TRBD1 (6 bases). Between the trimmed V and J ends, which lost 8 bases and 7 bases, there was a span of 18 bases. Germline V gene lookup returns CDR1 MNHNS and CDR2 SASEGT. The CDR3 runs 14 residues. In DNA form, the CDR3 reads TGTGCCAGCCTAGGGGGAGCAGGGCGGCAGCCCCAGCATTTT. Its translation: CASLGGAGRQPQHF.

The V gene is TRBV10-3, the J gene TRBJ2-1; no clear D. There are 12 residues in the CDR3. Germline V gene lookup returns CDR1 ENHRY and CDR2 SYGVKD. Trimming took 2 bases from V and 6 from J, leaving 5 bases between them. The CDR3 DNA reads as TGTGCCATCAGTGAGGTCCTCAATGAGCAGTTCTTC. Its protein is CAISEVLNEQFF.

The chain recombines TRBV4-1 with TRBJ2-3; the D is unclear. The germline CDR1 and CDR2 sequences are MGHRA and YSYEKL. CDR3 length: 14 residues. The V gene lost 1 base and the J gene lost 4 bases, with 9 bases spanning the gap. The CDR3: CASSQVSGSDTQYF. In DNA, the CDR3 is TGCGCCAGCAGCCAAGTTTCAGGATCAGATACGCAGTATTTT.

This clone was seen a handful of times. The chain links TRBV29-1 to TRBJ2-3; tentatively, D is TRBD2 (6 bases). CDR1 is SQVTM and CDR2 is ANQGSEA in the germline V gene. The CDR3 spans 15 residues. Deletions cut 8 bases from V and 3 bases from J, with 21 bases between. The CDR3 DNA follows: TGCAGCTCCTGTAGGGGCGCGGGATTGACAGATACGCAGTATTTT. Protein sequence: CSSCRGAGLTDTQYF.

This chain joins TRBV30 and TRBJ2-1; D is perhaps TRBD1 (6 bases). Germline V gives CDR1 GTSNPN, CDR2 SVGIG (reference sequence). The V end was cut by 8 bases, the J end by 0 bases, with 11 bases between. This CDR3 is 13 amino acids long. For the CDR3, the DNA is TGTGCCGGTACAGGGAGCTCCTACAATGAGCAGTTCTTC. Protein: CAGTGSSYNEQFF.

The genes are TRBV2 and TRBJ2-3, with D possibly TRBD2 on 6 matching bases. This CDR3 is built from 16 residues. Germline assignment: CDR1 SNHLY and CDR2 FYNNEI. The V and J ends lost 6 bases and 3 bases respectively, with 19 bases between them. This chain's CDR3 is CASSIRGVQPTDTQYF. DNA for the CDR3: TGTGCCAGCAGCATTCGCGGGGTCCAACCTACAGATACGCAGTATTTT.

In this sample, this clone turned up a few times. The J gene is TRBJ2-1, the V gene TRBV11-3, with TRBD2 identical over 8 bases. V dropped 5 bases and J dropped 10; count of bases not matched to a gene: 13. In germline, CDR1 is SGHNT, CDR2 YENEEA. CDR3 length: 15 amino acids. The CDR3 spells CASSPRLASSREQFF. CDR3 nucleotides: TGTGCCAGCAGCCCCCGACTAGCGTCTTCGCGGGAGCAGTTCTTC.

This chain joins TRBV4-2 and TRBJ2-7; 7 nucleotides match TRBD2. The germline gives CDR1 LGHNA, CDR2 YNFKEQ. This CDR3 region has 14 residues. J gave up 5 bases and V 4 bases, and 8 bases lay outside the gene matches. This CDR3 is CASSRGGSGDEQYF. The CDR3 DNA reads as TGTGCCAGCAGCCGGGGGGGTTCTGGCGACGAGCAGTACTTC.

This clone was observed a single time. The chain has TRBV5-1 and TRBJ2-7; D unresolved. V lost 2 bases and J lost 2, with 8 bases in between. CDR1 is SGHRS, CDR2 YFSETQ, per germline. The CDR3 has 13 residues. CDR3 protein: CASSFDTAYEQYF. DNA of the CDR3: TGCGCCAGCAGCTTTGACACTGCCTACGAGCAGTACTTC.

The gene calls are TRBV30 and TRBJ2-2; weak D call: TRBD2 (5 bases). CDR1 GTSNPN and CDR2 SVGIG come from the germline V gene (reference sequence). V lost 7 bases to trimming and J lost 4 bases, with 13 bases between them. The CDR3 runs to 13 residues. CDR3 sequence (DNA): TGTGCCTCCCGGGCTAGCCCCACCGGGGAGCTGTTTTTT. Its protein product is CASRASPTGELFF.

This chain joins TRBV13 and TRBJ2-7, with TRBD1 matching over 10 bases. The CDR3 is 15 residues long. CDR1 and CDR2 (germline): PRHDT, FYEKMQ (reference sequence). J gave up 3 bases and V 5 bases, and 7 bases lay outside the gene matches. The CDR3 sequence is CASSPTGTGVYEQYF. The CDR3 nucleotides are TGTGCCAGCAGCCCAACCGGGACAGGGGTCTACGAGCAGTACTTC. The whole variable domain, remainder taken from reference TRBV13 and TRBJ2-7, is AAGVIQSPRHLIKEKRETATLKCYPIPRHDTVYWYQQGPGQDPQFLISFYEKMQSDKGSIPDRFSAQQFSDYHSELNMSSLELGDSALYFCASSPTGTGVYEQYFGPGTRLTVT.

V gene TRBV5-5 combines with J gene TRBJ2-3, with TRBD2 matching 9 bases. Germline V gene data show CDR1 as SGHKS and CDR2 as YYEKEE (reference sequence). V lost 2 bases to trimming and J lost 4 bases; unmatched junction nucleotides: 8. The CDR3 is 16 amino acids. CDR3 residues: CASSLRGRGGADTQYF. As DNA, the CDR3 is TGTGCCAGCAGCTTACGTGGGCGGGGGGGCGCAGATACGCAGTATTTT. The full variable domain, with the rest looked up from reference TRBV5-5 and TRBJ2-3, is DAGVTQSPTHLIKTRGQQVTLRCSPISGHKSVSWYQQVLGQGPQFIFQYYEKEERGRGNFPDRFSARQFPNYSSELNVNALLLGDSALYLCASSLRGRGGADTQYFGPGTRLTVL.

V is TRBV25-1 and J is TRBJ2-1; TRBD2 agrees at 10 bases. This CDR3 contains 17 residues. Germline CDR1 is MGHDK and CDR2 is SYGVNS. Trimming took 3 bases from V and 0 from J; bases not matched to a gene: 5. For the CDR3, the DNA is TGTGCCAGCAGTGATACGAGCGGGGGGGGCTCCTACAATGAGCAGTTCTTC. Translating gives CASSDTSGGGSYNEQFF.

The J gene is TRBJ2-3, the V gene TRBV30, with 9 bases lining up with TRBD1. The germline V gene has CDR1 GTSNPN and CDR2 SVGIG (reference sequence). Trimming removed 3 bases from V and 1 base from J; junction bases left unmatched: 5. The CDR3 runs 15 residues. The CDR3 loop reads CAWSTQGARTDTQYF. Here the CDR3 DNA reads TGTGCCTGGAGCACACAGGGGGCCCGCACAGATACGCAGTATTTT.

This chain uses TRBV5-1 with TRBJ2-1, with TRBD1 as a possible D gene (5 bases). The germline V gene has CDR1 SGHRS and CDR2 YFSETQ. With 0 bases removed from V and 9 bases from J, the gap between germline ends came to 7 bases. The CDR3 has 12 residues. The CDR3 DNA reads TGCGCCAGCAGCTTGGCAGGGCTTGAGCAGTTCTTC. Protein product: CASSLAGLEQFF. Combining the CDR3 with reference TRBV5-1 and TRBJ2-1 gives the whole variable domain KAGVTQTPRYLIKTRGQQVTLSCSPISGHRSVSWYQQTPGQGLQFLFEYFSETQRNKGNFPGRFSGRQFSNSRSEMNVSTLELGDSALYLCASSLAGLEQFFGPGTRLTVL.

This clone was recorded a few times. The chain recombines TRBV15 with TRBJ2-2; 8 bases agree with TRBD1. The junction had 4 bases not matched to a gene; V was cut back by 6 bases and J by 1 base. This CDR3 contains 15 residues. The germline gives CDR1 LNHNV, CDR2 YYDKDF (reference sequence). In DNA form, the CDR3 reads TGTGCCACCAGGACAGGGGTTTTGAACACCGGGGAGCTGTTTTTT. Protein: CATRTGVLNTGELFF.

CDR3 bases: TGCGCCAGCAGCAGAGGACAGGGAGTGAACACTGAAGCTTTCTTT. This sequence encodes CASSRGQGVNTEAFF. J is TRBJ1-1 and V is TRBV5-1; TRBD1 agrees at 8 bases. From germline, CDR1 is SGHRS and CDR2 YFSETQ. J lost 0 bases, V lost 4 bases, and 5 bases had no gene match. CDR3 size: 15 residues. Complete variable domain (other parts from reference TRBV5-1 and TRBJ1-1): KAGVTQTPRYLIKTRGQQVTLSCSPISGHRSVSWYQQTPGQGLQFLFEYFSETQRNKGNFPGRFSGRQFSNSRSEMNVSTLELGDSALYLCASSRGQGVNTEAFFGQGTRLTVV.

As regards this clone: The identical CDR3 is also encoded by other nucleotide sequences in the sample. V usage is TRBV7-8 and J usage is TRBJ2-1, with 13 bases fitting TRBD2. CDR3 size: 15 residues. In germline, CDR1 is SGHVS, CDR2 FQNEAQ. V lost 5 bases and J lost 9; bases outside the gene matches: 7. The CDR3: CASSTGLAGASEQFF. CDR3 DNA sequence: TGTGCCAGCAGCACCGGACTAGCGGGAGCAAGTGAGCAGTTCTTC. Filled out from reference TRBV7-8 and TRBJ2-1, the complete variable domain reads GAGVSQSPRYKVAKRGQDVALRCDPISGHVSLFWYQQALGQGPEFLTYFQNEAQLDKSGLPSDRFFAERPEGSVSTLKIQRTQQEDSAVYLCASSTGLAGASEQFFGPGTRLTVL.

This chain joins TRBV7-6 and TRBJ2-3, with 7 bases aligning to TRBD2. The CDR3 consists of 17 residues. Germline CDR1 SGHVS, CDR2 FNYEAQ. V shed 1 base and J 4 bases; nucleotides not matched to a gene: 11. The CDR3 DNA is TGTGCCAGCAGCTTAGGATCGGGGGGTACGGTTGCAGATACGCAGTATTTT. Its protein is CASSLGSGGTVADTQYF.

The gene calls are TRBV6-1 and TRBJ2-2, with TRBD2 matching over 8 bases. J lost 2 bases, V lost 7 bases, and 6 bases had no gene match. The CDR3 contains 15 residues. Germline-derived CDR1 and CDR2 are MNHNS and SASEGT. The CDR3 DNA follows: TGTGCCAGCAAGCGGGGGCTAGCTAACACCGGGGAGCTGTTTTTT. Translating gives CASKRGLANTGELFF.